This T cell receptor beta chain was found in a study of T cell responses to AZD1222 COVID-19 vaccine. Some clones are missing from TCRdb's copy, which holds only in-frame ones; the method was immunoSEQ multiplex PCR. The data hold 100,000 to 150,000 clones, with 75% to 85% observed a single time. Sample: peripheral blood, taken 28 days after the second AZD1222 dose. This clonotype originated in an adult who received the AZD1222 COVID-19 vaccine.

The CDR3 spells CASSLRLGDTGELFF. The CDR3, as DNA: TGCGCCAGCAGCCTCCGATTGGGGGACACCGGGGAGCTGTTTTTT. V usage is TRBV5-1 and J usage is TRBJ2-2; perhaps D is TRBD1 or TRBD2 (5 bases each). The CDR3 extends over 15 amino acids. Germline CDR1 is SGHRS and CDR2 is YFSETQ. Trimming left V 4 bases short and J 3 bases short, with 13 bases between.